This T cell receptor (beta chain) was documented in a study of vaccination and CD4 T cells after COVID-19. Study-wide background: The makeup of the convalescents was six males and four females, two of them Hispanic. Overlapping peptides covering the spike proteins of SARS-CoV-2, HCoV-NL63, HCoV-OC43 and HCoV-229E were added to stimulate cells.

This CDR3 has 15 residues. The germline V gene encodes CDR1 SNHLY and CDR2 FYNNEI. With V trimmed by 4 bases and J by 2 bases, 2 bases remained unmatched. Described treatment: roughly 10-day PBMC culture with coronavirus spike peptide pools or control peptides (ViraFEST assay). The unexposed donor gave CD4+ T cells before the COVID-19 pandemic (2011-2018). In the ViraFEST assay, peptide-pool expansion preceded TCR sequencing of expanded clonotypes. Cultured CD4+ T cells had their DNA profiled by the Oncomine TCR Beta short-read assay. TCRdb analysed the PCR reads with MiXCR anew, one entry per CDR3 protein. In the table there are about 2,600 distinct CDR3 sequences, around two fifths of which are singletons. To note about this clonotype: Its specificity is not known.

The sample comprised CD4+ T cells from blood, cultured in vitro. The chain carries TRBV2 and TRBJ1-5; 10 positions agree with TRBD1. This TCR was sampled from a human donor in good health. CDR3 amino acids: CASSGDRGGNQPQHF. The CDR3 region has the DNA TGTGCCAGCAGTGGGGACAGGGGTGGCAATCAGCCCCAGCATTTT.